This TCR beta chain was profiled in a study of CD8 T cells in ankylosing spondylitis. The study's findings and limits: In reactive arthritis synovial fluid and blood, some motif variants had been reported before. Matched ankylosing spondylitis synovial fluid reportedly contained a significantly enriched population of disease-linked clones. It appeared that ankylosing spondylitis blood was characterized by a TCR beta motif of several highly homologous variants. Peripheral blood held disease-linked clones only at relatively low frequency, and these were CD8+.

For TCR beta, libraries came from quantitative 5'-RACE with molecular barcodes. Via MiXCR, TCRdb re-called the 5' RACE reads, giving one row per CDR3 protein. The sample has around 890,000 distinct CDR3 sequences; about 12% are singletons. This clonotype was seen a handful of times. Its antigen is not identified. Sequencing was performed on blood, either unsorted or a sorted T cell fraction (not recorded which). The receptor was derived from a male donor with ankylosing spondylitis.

This CDR3 is CSASLAGVIDTQYF. CDR3 nucleotide sequence: TGCAGTGCTAGTCTAGCGGGAGTCATAGATACGCAGTATTTT. The genes are TRBV20-1 and TRBJ2-3; 10 bases map to TRBD2. This CDR3 has 14 amino acids. Looked up from germline, CDR1 is DFQATT and CDR2 is SNEGSKA (reference sequence). J gave up 5 bases and V 3 bases, and 5 bases lay outside the gene matches.